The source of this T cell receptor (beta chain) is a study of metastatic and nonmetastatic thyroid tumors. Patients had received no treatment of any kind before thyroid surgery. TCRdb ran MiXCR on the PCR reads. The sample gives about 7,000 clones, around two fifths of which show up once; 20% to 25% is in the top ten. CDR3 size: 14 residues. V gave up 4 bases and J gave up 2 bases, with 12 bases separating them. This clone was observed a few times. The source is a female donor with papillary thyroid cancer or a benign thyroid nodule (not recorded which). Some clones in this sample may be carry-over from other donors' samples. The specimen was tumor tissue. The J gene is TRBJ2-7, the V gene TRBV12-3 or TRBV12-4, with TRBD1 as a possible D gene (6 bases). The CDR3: CASSWSGAPYEQYF. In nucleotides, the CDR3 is TGTGCCAGCAGTTGGTCAGGGGCCCCCTACGAGCAGTACTTC.